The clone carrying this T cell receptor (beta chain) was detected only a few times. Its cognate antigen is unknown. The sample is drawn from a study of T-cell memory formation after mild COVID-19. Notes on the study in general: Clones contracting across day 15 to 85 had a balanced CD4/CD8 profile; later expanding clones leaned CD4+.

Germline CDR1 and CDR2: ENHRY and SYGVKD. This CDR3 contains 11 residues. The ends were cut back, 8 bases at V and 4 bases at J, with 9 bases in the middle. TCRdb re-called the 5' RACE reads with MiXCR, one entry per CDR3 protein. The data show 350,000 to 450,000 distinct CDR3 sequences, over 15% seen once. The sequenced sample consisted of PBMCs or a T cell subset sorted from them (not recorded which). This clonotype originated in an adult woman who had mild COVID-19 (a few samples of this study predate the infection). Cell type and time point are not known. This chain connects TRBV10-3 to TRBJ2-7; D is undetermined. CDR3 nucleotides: TGTGCCATCGGTCAAGGTTACGAGCAGTACTTC. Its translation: CAIGQGYEQYF.